This passage covers 27 T cell receptor beta chains from one sample sequenced in a study of CD8+ T cells in alopecia areata. Described treatment: oral pan-JAK inhibitor, 5-10 mg twice daily. After isolation, RNA underwent reverse transcription to generate cDNA as the sequencing template. Using immunoSEQ multiplex PCR, the repertoire was profiled, and TCRdb retains in-frame clones only, with some absent. The data hold roughly 180,000 clones, with less than 70% observed a single time. Sequencing was performed on CD8+ T cells sorted from blood, taken at week 24, from a patient treated with tofacitinib. All receptors derive from a human donor with alopecia areata.

This rearrangement joins TRBV7-9 to TRBJ2-2; TRBD1 matches 9 bases. Trimming at V came to 0 bases and at J to 5 bases, leaving 7 bases not matched to a gene. This CDR3 has 17 residues. The germline CDR1 and CDR2 sequences are SEHNR and FQNEAQ (reference sequence). The CDR3 DNA is TGTGCCAGCAGCTTAGCTGGACAGGGGCGCAGGACCGGGGAGCTGTTTTTT. Its translation: CASSLAGQGRRTGELFF.

This clone was counted between two and nine times. V is TRBV29-1 and J is TRBJ2-4, with 15 bases aligning to TRBD2. Unmatched junction bases numbered 10, after V lost 7 bases and J lost 6 bases. From germline, CDR1 is SQVTM and CDR2 ANQGSEA. This CDR3 has 16 residues. The CDR3 DNA is TGCAGCGCCGGACTAGCGGGGGGGCCGGCCGGAAACATTCAGTACTTC. It translates to CSAGLAGGPAGNIQYF. Full variable domain (remainder filled in from reference TRBV29-1 and TRBJ2-4): SAVISQKPSRDICQRGTSLTIQCQVDSQVTMMFWYRQQPGQSLTLIATANQGSEATYESGFVIDKFPISRPNLTFSTLTVSNMSPEDSSIYLCSAGLAGGPAGNIQYFGAGTRLSVL.

The chain carries TRBV5-1 and TRBJ2-7, with D maybe TRBD2 (5 bases). V lost 2 bases to trimming and J lost 4 bases, with 10 bases between them. The CDR3 spans 13 residues. Germline V gene data show CDR1 as SGHRS and CDR2 as YFSETQ. CDR3 bases: TGCGCCAGCAGCTTCGGGGATTTGTACGAGCAGTACTTC. Its translation is CASSFGDLYEQYF.

This clone was picked up a small number of times. Different DNA sequences within this sample yield the same CDR3. The chain links TRBV29-1 to TRBJ2-2; D might be TRBD1 or TRBD2, each matching 6 bases. The germline V gene has CDR1 SQVTM and CDR2 ANQGSEA. This CDR3 comprises 12 residues. Trimming removed 6 bases from V and 5 bases from J, with 10 bases in between. CDR3 region: CSVRGGTGELFF. CDR3 sequence (DNA): TGCAGCGTGCGAGGGGGGACCGGGGAGCTGTTTTTT.

This clone has more than one count but fewer than ten. V gene TRBV27 combines with J gene TRBJ2-2; 7 bases are shared with TRBD1. Losses at the gene ends were 7 bases for V and 5 bases for J; bases not matched to a gene: 7. Germline CDR1 and CDR2: MNHEY and SMNVEV (reference sequence). The CDR3 covers 14 residues. In DNA, the CDR3 is TGTGCCAGCACCCCGACAGGGATAACCGGGGAGCTGTTTTTT. This sequence encodes CASTPTGITGELFF.

This clone came up a few times. The chain links TRBV11-2 to TRBJ2-7; tentatively, D is TRBD1 (5 bases). Germline lookup yields CDR1 SGHAT and CDR2 FQNNGV. CDR3 length equals 12 residues. Between the trimmed V and J ends, which lost 8 bases and 2 bases, there was a span of 10 bases. Written as DNA, the CDR3 is TGTGCCAGCGACAGTACCGCCTACGAGCAGTACTTC. It translates to CASDSTAYEQYF.

The chain combines TRBV9 with TRBJ2-5, with D perhaps TRBD2 (5 bases). Between the trimmed V and J ends, which lost 1 base and 10 bases, there was a span of 14 bases. The CDR3 length is 13 residues. The germline V gene has CDR1 SGDLS and CDR2 YYNGEE. CDR3 protein: CASSVTGSGDQYF. CDR3 DNA sequence: TGTGCCAGCAGCGTAACGGGGTCGGGCGACCAGTACTTC.

J is TRBJ2-5 and V is TRBV29-1; 13 bases match TRBD2. CDR3 size: 18 residues. Germline V gene data show CDR1 as SQVTM and CDR2 as ANQGSEA. Trimming at V came to 7 bases and at J to 2 bases, leaving 16 bases not matched to a gene. CDR3 nucleotide sequence: TGCAGCGCCGGACTAGCGGGGGCCGAGGTCACGCCTCAAGAGACCCAGTACTTC. Protein: CSAGLAGAEVTPQETQYF.

The V call is TRBV30, the J call TRBJ1-1; 7 nucleotides align to TRBD1. J was trimmed by 3 bases and V by 2 bases; bases with no gene match: 6. This CDR3 has 14 residues. Per germline, CDR1 GTSNPN and CDR2 SVGIG (reference sequence). CDR3 in DNA: TGTGCCTGGAGTCTGAACCAGGGGGACACTGAAGCTTTCTTT. Protein: CAWSLNQGDTEAFF.

The gene calls are TRBV18 and TRBJ2-7; tentatively, D is TRBD1 or TRBD2 (5 bases each). CDR1 and CDR2 (germline): KGHSH, LQKENI. V lost 0 bases to trimming and J lost 4 bases, with 16 bases between them. The CDR3 extends over 16 amino acids. CDR3 residues: CASSPPSAGRGYEQYF. CDR3 nucleotides: TGTGCCAGCTCACCACCGTCTGCAGGGCGAGGGTACGAGCAGTACTTC.

The rearrangement links TRBV2 to TRBJ1-6; D gene ambiguous. From germline, CDR1 is SNHLY and CDR2 FYNNEI. V was clipped by 3 bases and J by 2 bases, with 8 bases between them. The CDR3 sequence is 15 residues long. The CDR3 region is CASSDSPAYNSPLHF. The CDR3 DNA reads as TGTGCCAGCAGTGACAGTCCGGCCTATAATTCACCCCTCCACTTT.

The gene calls are TRBV30 and TRBJ1-2; tentative D call: TRBD1 (6 bases). Germline loops: CDR1 GTSNPN, CDR2 SVGIG (reference sequence). Trimming took 1 base from V and 8 from J, leaving 11 bases between them. This CDR3 has 12 amino acids. CDR3 sequence: CAWSDPGGGYTF. Written as DNA, the CDR3 is TGTGCCTGGAGTGACCCGGGGGGCGGCTACACCTTC.

This clone was counted a few times. The chain couples TRBV29-1 to TRBJ1-5; D unresolved. The CDR3 consists of 13 residues. CDR1 and CDR2 from the germline V gene are SQVTM and ANQGSEA. Written as DNA, the CDR3 is TGCAGTATTATTCCGGATAGCAATCAGCCCCAGCATTTT. Amino acid sequence: CSIIPDSNQPQHF.

The J gene is TRBJ1-5, the V gene TRBV27; 7 nucleotides line up with TRBD1. V dropped 5 bases and J dropped 3; count of bases not matched to a gene: 7. The CDR3 covers 15 residues. Germline CDR1 reads MNHEY; CDR2 reads SMNVEV (reference sequence). The CDR3 reads CASSPAGQYNQPQHF. The CDR3 DNA reads TGTGCCAGCAGTCCGGCGGGACAGTACAATCAGCCCCAGCATTTT.

This clone was recorded once. A junction boundary mismatches the germline segment, possibly from a read error. The J gene is TRBJ2-2, the V gene TRBV6-5; the match to TRBD1 covers 7 bases. The CDR3 has 15 residues. The germline V gene encodes CDR1 MNHEY and CDR2 SVGAGI. CDR3 coding DNA: TGTGCCAGCAGCTACTACAGGGGTGGTACCGGGGAGCTGTTTTTT. Amino acids: CASSYYRGGTGELFF.

This chain links TRBV30 with TRBJ2-7; the D is unclear. The CDR3 is 12 amino acids. Germline CDR1 GTSNPN, CDR2 SVGIG (reference sequence). V lost 3 bases and J 8 bases, leaving 14 bases between the germline ends. As DNA, the CDR3 is TGTGCCTGGAGCCCGTATGACAACCAGCAGTACTTC. It encodes CAWSPYDNQQYF.

This clone has a single count. This chain uses TRBV7-7 with TRBJ2-2; TRBD2 matches at 8 bases. Germline V gene lookup returns CDR1 SSHAT and CDR2 FNYEAQ (reference sequence). V lost 5 bases to trimming and J lost 1 base; unmatched junction nucleotides: 6. The length of the CDR3 is 16 residues. The CDR3 loop is CASSPRTSQNTGELFF. The CDR3, as DNA: TGTGCCAGCAGCCCCCGGACTAGCCAGAACACCGGGGAGCTGTTTTTT.

This clone was seen a handful of times. The chain employs TRBV25-1 and TRBJ2-7, with D unresolved. Per the germline V gene, CDR1 is MGHDK and CDR2 is SYGVNS. Trimming stripped 4 bases from V and 2 bases from J, with 3 bases between. This CDR3 spans 11 amino acids. For the CDR3, the DNA is TGTGCCAGCAGTGCAGCCTACGAGCAGTACTTC. It encodes CASSAAYEQYF.

In this sample, this clone turned up a few times. This chain links TRBV30 with TRBJ1-4; D is possibly TRBD1 (6 bases). Looked up from germline, CDR1 is GTSNPN and CDR2 is SVGIG (reference sequence). The CDR3 sequence is 15 residues long. Trimming shortened V by 7 bases and J by 4 bases, and 19 bases separated the two germline ends. The chain's CDR3 is CALRHVGQYNEKLFF. The CDR3 DNA follows: TGTGCCTTACGCCATGTTGGACAGTATAATGAAAAACTGTTTTTT.

This clone came up a few times. The rearrangement links TRBV11-2 to TRBJ2-3, with unresolved D. The CDR3 is made up of 16 amino acids. Between the trimmed V and J ends, which lost 2 bases and 0 bases, there was a span of 12 bases. The germline CDR1 and CDR2 sequences are SGHAT and FQNNGV. The CDR3 coding sequence is TGTGCCAGCAGCTTATCAGAGTCTTCTAGCACAGATACGCAGTATTTT. Its translation: CASSLSESSSTDTQYF. Looking up the rest from reference TRBV11-2 and TRBJ2-3 gives the full variable domain: EAGVAQSPRYKIIEKRQSVAFWCNPISGHATLYWYQQILGQGPKLLIQFQNNGVVDDSQLPKDRFSAERLKGVDSTLKIQPAKLEDSAVYLCASSLSESSSTDTQYFGPGTRLTVL.

This clone was counted between two and nine times. The chain employs TRBV29-1 and TRBJ2-2, with a weak D call TRBD2 (5 bases). The V end lost 3 bases, the J end lost 4 bases, and 6 bases lay between the germline ends. CDR1 is SQVTM, CDR2 ANQGSEA, per germline. The CDR3 sequence is 12 residues long. The CDR3 sequence is CSVDGSTGELFF. The CDR3, as DNA: TGCAGCGTTGATGGGAGCACCGGGGAGCTGTTTTTT.

This chain connects TRBV30 to TRBJ1-4, with D perhaps matching TRBD1 (5 bases). Germline V lookup: CDR1 GTSNPN, CDR2 SVGIG (reference sequence). V lost 3 bases, J lost 9 bases, and 8 bases lay in between. CDR3 length: 11 residues. Here the CDR3 reads CAWSGAQKLFF. CDR3 nucleotides: TGTGCCTGGAGCGGGGCGCAAAAACTGTTTTTT. Full variable domain (missing parts from reference TRBV30 and TRBJ1-4): SQTIHQWPATLVQPVGSPLSLECTVEGTSNPNLYWYRQAAGRGLQLLFYSVGIGQISSEVPQNLSASRPQDRQFILSSKKLLLSDSGFYLCAWSGAQKLFFGSGTQLSVL.

Of note for this clone: The identical CDR3 is also encoded by other nucleotide sequences in the sample. V gene TRBV15 combines with J gene TRBJ1-5; D not resolved. This CDR3 spans 12 amino acids. The ends were cut back, 3 bases at V and 4 bases at J, with 4 bases in the middle. Germline V lookup: CDR1 LNHNV, CDR2 YYDKDF (reference sequence). CDR3 nucleotide sequence: TGTGCCACCAGCAGGGAGAATCAGCCCCAGCATTTT. Translated: CATSRENQPQHF.

The rearrangement uses TRBV29-1 and TRBJ1-1; D is possibly TRBD1 (6 bases). Germline V CDR1 and CDR2: SQVTM, ANQGSEA. V gave up 8 bases and J gave up 4 bases, with 20 bases separating them. This CDR3 is built from 14 residues. For the CDR3, the DNA is TGCAGCACCCTTGAATCAGGGGCAAGCACTGAAGCTTTCTTT. Its translation: CSTLESGASTEAFF.

V gene TRBV7-6 combines with J gene TRBJ2-3; 9 bases agree with TRBD2. This CDR3 contains 14 residues. The germline V gene encodes CDR1 SGHVS and CDR2 FNYEAQ. V lost 5 bases, J lost 4 bases, and 4 bases stayed unmatched. The CDR3 DNA follows: TGTGCCAGCAGCCCTAAGCGGGGGGCAGATACGCAGTATTTT. Translating it yields CASSPKRGADTQYF.

The genes are TRBV7-9 and TRBJ1-6; D is undetermined. Trimming pared 5 bases from V and 7 bases from J, leaving 9 bases between. The germline CDR1 and CDR2 sequences are SEHNR and FQNEAQ (reference sequence). The CDR3 sequence is 13 residues long. The CDR3 reads CASSEMENSPLHF. The CDR3 DNA follows: TGTGCCAGCAGCGAGATGGAAAATTCACCCCTCCACTTT. The full variable domain, completed using reference TRBV7-9 and TRBJ1-6, is DTGVSQNPRHKITKRGQNVTFRCDPISEHNRLYWYRQTLGQGPEFLTYFQNEAQLEKSRLLSDRFSAERPKGSFSTLEIQRTEQGDSAMYLCASSEMENSPLHFGNGTRLTVT.

This clone was found once. The chain is built from TRBV30 and TRBJ1-2; D not resolved. Trimming removed 0 bases from V and 4 bases from J, with 6 bases in between. CDR1 GTSNPN and CDR2 SVGIG come from the germline V gene (reference sequence). The CDR3 sequence is 12 residues long. The CDR3 sequence: CAWSVDLYGYTF. The CDR3 coding sequence is TGTGCCTGGAGTGTAGACCTCTATGGCTACACCTTC.